This passage covers 32 T cell receptor beta chains from one sample sequenced in a study of T cells after yellow fever vaccination. TCRdb used MiXCR to reprocess the 5' RACE reads, holding one entry per CDR3 protein. This table has 95,000 to 150,000 distinct CDR3 sequences, roughly 15% appearing once. The sample consisted of CD8+ T cells sorted from PBMCs, taken 5 days after the yellow fever booster vaccination. These receptor sequences come from a man aged 18 to 30 who received the YFV17D yellow fever vaccine.

The CDR3 DNA follows: TGTGCCACCAGTGCTCCCTGGGACAGAGGGGACGAGCAGTACTTC. This translates into CATSAPWDRGDEQYF. The chain carries TRBV24-1 and TRBJ2-7; 7 nucleotides line up with TRBD1. The CDR3 sequence is 15 residues long. Germline V lookup: CDR1 KGHDR, CDR2 SFDVKD. V was pared by 5 bases and J by 5 bases, with 11 bases of the junction left unmatched.

This clonotype was counted only a few times. This rearrangement joins TRBV5-1 to TRBJ1-1, with D perhaps matching TRBD1 (6 bases). Trimming stripped 0 bases from V and 4 bases from J, with 19 bases between. The CDR3 sequence is 17 residues long. Germline CDR1 and CDR2: SGHRS and YFSETQ. The DNA for the CDR3 is TGCGCCAGCAGCTTGGCCGGGGGCCCTAGTTTTTTCACTGAAGCTTTCTTT. Its translation: CASSLAGGPSFFTEAFF.

The chain employs TRBV7-6 and TRBJ1-1, with D perhaps matching TRBD1 (6 bases). In germline, CDR1 is SGHVS, CDR2 FNYEAQ. This CDR3 is 17 amino acids long. V lost 2 bases to trimming and J lost 3 bases, with 19 bases between them. CDR3 amino acids: CASSLTRGWGVDTEAFF. The CDR3 DNA sequence: TGTGCCAGCAGCTTAACCAGGGGTTGGGGCGTGGACACTGAAGCTTTCTTT.

The chain is built from TRBV7-9 and TRBJ2-7, with 11 bases fitting TRBD1. Germline V CDR1 and CDR2: SEHNR, FQNEAQ (reference sequence). The CDR3 loop spans 16 amino acids. Trimming removed 0 bases from V and 2 bases from J; junction bases left unmatched: 3. The CDR3 sequence: CASSLAGQGGPYEQYF. CDR3 sequence (DNA): TGTGCCAGCAGCTTAGCGGGACAGGGGGGACCCTACGAGCAGTACTTC.

This clonotype was detected only a few times. The genes are TRBV7-9 and TRBJ1-3; no definite D call. The germline gives CDR1 SEHNR, CDR2 FQNEAQ (reference sequence). The CDR3 extends over 14 amino acids. Trimming removed 0 bases from V and 2 bases from J, with 5 bases in between. The CDR3 sequence: CASSLAGAGNTIYF. The DNA of the CDR3 is TGTGCCAGCAGCTTAGCCGGAGCTGGAAACACCATATATTTT.

This clonotype has at least ten counts. The CDR3, as DNA: TGCGCCACCCACAATGACAGGGGCAGATCCAAAAACATTCAGTACTTC. Amino acids: CATHNDRGRSKNIQYF. V gene TRBV4-3 combines with J gene TRBJ2-4, with 8 positions matching TRBD1. Germline CDR1 LGHNA, CDR2 YSLEER. There are 16 residues in the CDR3. The ends lost 10 bases at V and 2 bases at J; junction bases unmatched: 13.

The V gene is TRBV4-1, the J gene TRBJ2-1; D is ambiguous. The CDR3 covers 13 residues. The ends were cut back, 3 bases at V and 8 bases at J, with 11 bases in the middle. Germline CDR1 and CDR2: MGHRA and YSYEKL. The CDR3 loop is CASSQALAYEQFF. CDR3 DNA: TGCGCCAGCAGCCAGGCTTTGGCGTATGAGCAGTTCTTC.

V and J are TRBV5-1 and TRBJ1-3; 10 positions match TRBD1. Germline CDR1 and CDR2: SGHRS and YFSETQ. The CDR3 has 17 amino acids. Unmatched junction bases numbered 7, after V lost 4 bases and J lost 0 bases. DNA of the CDR3: TGCGCCAGCAGCATTACCGGGACAGGGGCCTCTGGAAACACCATATATTTT. Protein product: CASSITGTGASGNTIYF.

This clonotype was seen ten or more times. This chain connects TRBV7-2 to TRBJ2-3; no firm D call. There are 13 residues in the CDR3. In germline, CDR1 is SGHTA, CDR2 FQGNSA. Trimming pared 3 bases from V and 4 bases from J, leaving 8 bases between. Here the CDR3 reads CASSFYSSDTQYF. CDR3 sequence (DNA): TGTGCCAGCAGCTTTTATTCATCAGATACGCAGTATTTT.

This clonotype showed up just a few times. The chain has TRBV28 and TRBJ2-3; D is tentatively TRBD1 or TRBD2 (6 bases each). The length of the CDR3 is 16 residues. Trimming removed 10 bases at V and 1 base at J, with 21 bases between. Germline V gene lookup returns CDR1 MDHEN and CDR2 SYDVKM. The CDR3 nucleotides read TGTGCCACCAGCACAAGCCCGGGGGCCCGCACAGATACGCAGTATTTT. The encoded protein is CATSTSPGARTDTQYF. Filled out from reference TRBV28 and TRBJ2-3, the complete variable domain reads DVKVTQSSRYLVKRTGEKVFLECVQDMDHENMFWYRQDPGLGLRLIYFSYDVKMKEKGDIPEGYSVSREKKERFSLILESASTNQTSMYLCATSTSPGARTDTQYFGPGTRLTVL.

This chain uses TRBV6-1 with TRBJ2-3; D possibly corresponds to TRBD2 (6 bases). Germline CDR1 MNHNS, CDR2 SASEGT. The CDR3 runs 13 residues. Trimming took 11 bases from V and 1 from J, leaving 13 bases between them. The CDR3 DNA sequence: TGTGCCTTCAACGGGGGACGCACAGATACGCAGTATTTT. Encoded protein: CAFNGGRTDTQYF.

The V call is TRBV9, the J call TRBJ2-1; 8 nucleotides match TRBD1. The CDR3 spans 16 residues. Losses at the gene ends were 0 bases for V and 9 bases for J; bases not matched to a gene: 11. CDR1 is SGDLS, CDR2 YYNGEE, per germline. The CDR3 protein is CASSVGLVGQVGEQFF. The CDR3 nucleotides are TGTGCCAGCAGCGTAGGGTTAGTGGGACAGGTGGGTGAGCAGTTCTTC.

This clonotype was counted between two and nine times. The chain couples TRBV19 to TRBJ2-7; D call uncertain. V shed 2 bases and J shed 4 bases, with 9 bases lying between them. The CDR3 has 13 amino acids. Per the germline V gene, CDR1 is LNHDA and CDR2 is SQIVND (reference sequence). The CDR3 nucleotides are TGTGCCAGTAGTATACACCCCGGGTACGAGCAGTACGTC. Translation gives CASSIHPGYEQYV.

This clonotype was counted only a few times. The V and J genes are TRBV7-9 and TRBJ1-4; TRBD1 matches 9 bases. Germline V gene lookup returns CDR1 SEHNR and CDR2 FQNEAQ (reference sequence). This CDR3 contains 13 residues. V lost 5 bases to trimming and J lost 8 bases; unmatched junction nucleotides: 3. CDR3 sequence reads: CASSATGGEKLFF. The CDR3 region has the DNA TGTGCCAGCAGCGCGACAGGGGGGGAAAAACTGTTTTTT.

The table lists this clonotype with a few counts. The chain carries TRBV7-9 and TRBJ2-1, with D perhaps given as TRBD1 or TRBD2 (5 bases each). Trimming took 5 bases from V and 9 from J, leaving 14 bases between them. Germline V lookup: CDR1 SEHNR, CDR2 FQNEAQ (reference sequence). There are 13 residues in the CDR3. The CDR3 coding sequence is TGTGCCAGCAGCGCCCCTCAGGGAGTTGAGCAGTTCTTC. It codes for CASSAPQGVEQFF.

The V and J genes are TRBV20-1 and TRBJ2-3, with D perhaps being TRBD1 or TRBD2 (6 bases each). The CDR3 extends over 16 amino acids. Germline V gives CDR1 DFQATT, CDR2 SNEGSKA (reference sequence). V lost 1 base and J 4 bases, leaving 18 bases between the germline ends. CDR3 sequence: CSARGRVLGGADTQYF. The CDR3 nucleotides read TGCAGTGCTAGAGGTCGGGTGTTGGGGGGCGCAGATACGCAGTATTTT.

V is TRBV25-1 and J is TRBJ2-5; a possible D gene is TRBD2 (6 bases). Trimming shortened V by 4 bases and J by 5 bases, and 11 bases separated the two germline ends. Per germline, CDR1 MGHDK and CDR2 SYGVNS. This CDR3 contains 13 residues. CDR3 protein: CASSARLVETQYF. The CDR3 DNA reads as TGTGCCAGCAGTGCGCGACTAGTCGAGACCCAGTACTTC.

The chain carries TRBV14 and TRBJ2-7; 8 nucleotides align to TRBD2. Trimming at V came to 1 base and at J to 3 bases, leaving 11 bases not matched to a gene. The germline V gene has CDR1 SGHDN and CDR2 FVKESK. The CDR3 runs 17 residues. CDR3 amino acids: CASSQVGFGLAGYEQYF. Here the CDR3 DNA reads TGTGCCAGCAGCCAAGTAGGATTTGGGCTAGCGGGCTACGAGCAGTACTTC.

This chain uses TRBV5-6 with TRBJ2-7; 9 bases are shared with TRBD1. This CDR3 has 14 amino acids. The J segment lost 3 bases and the V segment lost 3 bases, leaving 4 bases of the junction unmatched. Germline CDR1 is SGHDT and CDR2 is YYEEEE. DNA of the CDR3: TGTGCCAGCAGCTGGGGACAGGGAGACTACGAGCAGTACTTC. It encodes CASSWGQGDYEQYF.

There are many counts of this clonotype. CDR3 sequence (DNA): TGTGCCAGCAGTCCGGGGCCCTCCTACGAGCAGTACGTC. This sequence encodes CASSPGPSYEQYV. The chain employs TRBV12-3 or TRBV12-4 and TRBJ2-7; D is perhaps TRBD1 or TRBD2 (5 bases each). CDR3 length: 13 residues. Trimming took 5 bases from V and 0 from J, leaving 8 bases between them.

The genes are TRBV5-1 and TRBJ1-1; the D is unclear. The CDR3 has 13 residues. V lost 3 bases to trimming and J lost 2 bases, with 8 bases between them. Germline lookup yields CDR1 SGHRS and CDR2 YFSETQ. The CDR3 DNA reads TGCGCCAGCAGCTCCTCACCTAACACTGAAGCTTTCTTT. Translation: CASSSSPNTEAFF. Looking up the rest from reference TRBV5-1 and TRBJ1-1 gives the full variable domain: KAGVTQTPRYLIKTRGQQVTLSCSPISGHRSVSWYQQTPGQGLQFLFEYFSETQRNKGNFPGRFSGRQFSNSRSEMNVSTLELGDSALYLCASSSSPNTEAFFGQGTRLTVV.

This clonotype was picked up a small number of times. In DNA form, the CDR3 reads TGTGCCAGCAGTCGCCCTACCGGGGACGAGCAGTACGTC. Translation gives CASSRPTGDEQYV. The chain employs TRBV6-8 and TRBJ2-7, with TRBD2 as a possible D gene (5 bases). The CDR3 loop spans 13 amino acids. V was trimmed by 5 bases and J by 5 bases, leaving 13 bases between them. Germline V CDR1 and CDR2: MNHGY, SAAAGT.

This clonotype was detected a few times. The V gene is TRBV5-1, the J gene TRBJ2-7; D not resolved. Germline V lookup: CDR1 SGHRS, CDR2 YFSETQ. CDR3 size: 14 residues. Trimming pared 2 bases from V and 0 bases from J, leaving 9 bases between. CDR3 nucleotide sequence: TGCGCCAGCAGCTTAGGACGCAGCTCCTACGAGCAGTACTTC. Its translation: CASSLGRSSYEQYF.

The genes are TRBV6-5 and TRBJ2-7, with a possible D match to TRBD2 (7 bases). This CDR3 contains 14 residues. Germline V gene sequence: CDR1 MNHEY, CDR2 SVGAGI. Trimming left V 5 bases short and J 0 bases short, with 11 bases between. CDR3: CASSPRGPSYEQYF. The DNA of the CDR3 is TGTGCCAGCAGTCCGCGGGGGCCCTCCTACGAGCAGTACTTC.

V usage is TRBV19 and J usage is TRBJ2-7, with TRBD1 matching over 7 bases. CDR1 is LNHDA and CDR2 is SQIVND in the germline V gene (reference sequence). This CDR3 has 12 residues. V lost 9 bases to trimming and J lost 9 bases; unmatched junction nucleotides: 11. CDR3 sequence reads: CARDQGDPGQYV. CDR3 nucleotide sequence: TGTGCCAGGGATCAGGGGGATCCGGGGCAGTACGTC.

The gene calls are TRBV4-1 and TRBJ2-3, with 12 positions matching TRBD2. The V segment lost 0 bases and the J segment 3 bases; nucleotides outside the gene matches: 4. Per germline, CDR1 MGHRA and CDR2 YSYEKL. The CDR3 loop spans 17 amino acids. CDR3 sequence (DNA): TGCGCCAGCAGCCAAGAGGTGGGGACTAGCGGGACAGATACGCAGTATTTT. Residues: CASSQEVGTSGTDTQYF.

The chain recombines TRBV19 with TRBJ2-3, with 10 bases fitting TRBD2. The trim removed 3 bases at V and 2 bases at J, leaving 2 bases unmatched. The germline gives CDR1 LNHDA, CDR2 SQIVND (reference sequence). The CDR3 length is 15 residues. The CDR3 DNA is TGTGCCAGTAGTATTGGACTAGCGGTCACAGATACGCAGTATTTT. It is translated as CASSIGLAVTDTQYF.

The rearrangement links TRBV7-3 to TRBJ2-2; 7 bases agree with TRBD2. This CDR3 contains 17 residues. Germline V gives CDR1 SGHTA, CDR2 FQGTGA. J gave up 10 bases and V 5 bases, and 19 bases lay outside the gene matches. CDR3 coding DNA: TGTGCCAGCAGCCCCCTGGGGCTAGCGGACCAAAGGGAGGAGCTGTTTTTT. It is translated as CASSPLGLADQREELFF.

V is TRBV9 and J is TRBJ1-2; possible D gene TRBD1, 5 bases. Per germline, CDR1 SGDLS and CDR2 YYNGEE. There are 15 residues in the CDR3. Trimming took 4 bases from V and 6 from J, leaving 19 bases between them. Here the CDR3 reads CASSPGGRGGDGYTF. In nucleotides, the CDR3 is TGTGCCAGCAGCCCCGGTGGTAGGGGCGGCGATGGCTACACCTTC.

In this sample, this clonotype turned up a few times. This rearrangement joins TRBV6-1 to TRBJ2-3, with TRBD2 matching 8 bases. This CDR3 has 17 amino acids. The ends lost 6 bases at V and 3 bases at J; junction bases unmatched: 14. Germline V gives CDR1 MNHNS, CDR2 SASEGT. CDR3 sequence reads: CASSLGTASGRTDTQYF. The CDR3 region has the DNA TGTGCCAGCAGCCTCGGGACGGCTAGCGGGCGGACAGATACGCAGTATTTT.

This clonotype has only a few counts. The genes are TRBV6-2 or TRBV6-3 and TRBJ2-2, with TRBD2 matching 10 bases. The CDR3 totals 17 residues. Looked up from germline, CDR1 is MNHEY and CDR2 is SVGEGT. Losses at the gene ends were 4 bases for V and 4 bases for J; bases not matched to a gene: 9. CDR3 nucleotides: TGTGCCAGCAGTTTCCTCGGAGCGGGGGGGTCCACCGGGGAGCTGTTTTTT. Its translation: CASSFLGAGGSTGELFF.

The rearrangement uses TRBV7-9 and TRBJ1-5; D is unclear. Trimming cost V 1 base and J 7 bases, with 8 bases left between them. This CDR3 is 13 amino acids long. Germline CDR1 SEHNR, CDR2 FQNEAQ (reference sequence). CDR3 nucleotide sequence: TGTGCCAGCAGCTTAGGAATTGGGCAGCCCCAGCATTTT. Translating gives CASSLGIGQPQHF.